This entry lists 30 T cell receptor beta chains sequenced from one sample in a study of low-dose radiotherapy and immunotherapy resistance in tumors. Primers used for first-strand cDNA, a TRAV- and TRBV-specific set, covered both alpha and beta chains. The authors amplified TCRs for 20 to 25 PCR cycles with a constant-region primer and a V-primer adapter. MiXCR, applied by TCRdb to the reads, yields one record per CDR3 protein. The profile shows about 7,300 distinct CDR3 sequences, around 60% of them singletons. All receptors derive from a human donor with advanced metastatic prostate, ovarian, gallbladder or colorectal cancer (not recorded which). This table probably holds off-target reads from a library built for another chain.

V gene TRBV23-1 combines with J gene TRBJ1-3; D is unresolved. TRBV23-1 qualifies as an ORF whose function is uncertain. With 4 bases removed from V and 4 bases from J, the gap between germline ends came to 11 bases. The CDR3 sequence is 14 residues long. CDR3 region: CASSPSRIGNTIYF. In DNA, the CDR3 is TGCGCCAGCAGTCCAAGCAGGATAGGAAACACCATATATTTT.

The chain joins TRBV18 to TRBJ2-1; weak D call: TRBD1 (5 bases). V was cut by 4 bases and J by 7 bases, with 11 bases left in between. Germline V CDR1 and CDR2: KGHSH, LQKENI. This CDR3 is 13 amino acids long. As DNA, the CDR3 is TGTGCCAGCTCACAGTCGGACACGAATGAGCAGTTCTTC. It codes for CASSQSDTNEQFF.

The chain uses TRBV4-2 and TRBJ1-3; D unresolved. This CDR3 contains 19 residues. The V end was cut by 1 base, the J end by 0 bases, with 19 bases between. Per the germline V gene, CDR1 is LGHNA and CDR2 is YNFKEQ. CDR3 bases: TGTGCCAGCAGCCAAGTCTTAGTCAGCACCAAAAGCTCTGGAAACACCATATATTTT. Translated: CASSQVLVSTKSSGNTIYF.

The chain couples TRBV6-5 to TRBJ1-4, with D tentatively TRBD1 (5 bases). Germline V gene sequence: CDR1 MNHEY, CDR2 SVGAGI. The CDR3 length is 14 residues. V lost 2 bases to trimming and J lost 8 bases, with 12 bases between them. The CDR3, as DNA: TGTGCCAGCAGTTACGCCGGGGCTTACGAAAAACTGTTTTTT. It yields the protein CASSYAGAYEKLFF.

This clonotype was seen more than once but under ten times. The chain combines TRBV4-2 with TRBJ2-1; weak D call: TRBD1 (5 bases). The CDR3 totals 13 residues. CDR1 is LGHNA and CDR2 is YNFKEQ in the germline V gene. Trimming shortened V by 4 bases and J by 4 bases, and 8 bases separated the two germline ends. CDR3 sequence: CASSLTDYNEQFF. The CDR3 nucleotides are TGTGCCAGCAGCCTGACAGATTACAATGAGCAGTTCTTC.

The sample holds a few counts of this clonotype. This chain uses TRBV28 with TRBJ1-2, with 9 bases matching TRBD1. Trimming took 2 bases from V and 6 from J; bases not matched to a gene: 13. The CDR3 loop spans 17 amino acids. CDR1 and CDR2 from the germline V gene are MDHEN and SYDVKM. The CDR3 region has the DNA TGTGCCAGCAGTTTAACCGGACAGGGGATAGGGTTCAATGGCTACACCTTC. Translated: CASSLTGQGIGFNGYTF.

The genes are TRBV29-1 and TRBJ1-1; TRBD1 matches 7 bases. Germline CDR1 SQVTM, CDR2 ANQGSEA. The CDR3 runs 15 residues. Trimming removed 5 bases from V and 5 bases from J; junction bases left unmatched: 14. As DNA, the CDR3 is TGCAGCGTTACAGGGGACGGTATTATGCGGACTGAAGCTTTCTTT. Protein: CSVTGDGIMRTEAFF.

The rearrangement links TRBV4-1 to TRBJ2-2; 9 bases are a match to TRBD2. Trimming took 4 bases from V and 6 from J; bases not matched to a gene: 6. This CDR3 comprises 15 residues. Per germline, CDR1 MGHRA and CDR2 YSYEKL. CDR3: CASSPVAGEAGELFF. The CDR3 nucleotides read TGCGCCAGCAGCCCCGTAGCGGGAGAAGCCGGGGAGCTGTTTTTT.

V and J are TRBV11-3 and TRBJ2-7, with D tentatively TRBD2 (6 bases). The CDR3 sequence is 15 residues long. From germline, CDR1 is SGHNT and CDR2 YENEEA. With 2 bases removed from V and 4 bases from J, the gap between germline ends came to 15 bases. In DNA form, the CDR3 reads TGTGCCAGCAGCTTAACGAGGGGCGGGAAATACGAGCAGTACTTC. Residues: CASSLTRGGKYEQYF.

The gene calls are TRBV10-2 and TRBJ1-1; weak D call: TRBD1 (5 bases). CDR3 length: 13 amino acids. In germline, CDR1 is WSHSY, CDR2 SAAADI. The V and J ends lost 0 bases and 11 bases respectively, with 13 bases between them. The CDR3 reads CASSESWGRPAFF. DNA for the CDR3: TGCGCCAGCAGTGAGTCGTGGGGACGGCCGGCTTTCTTT.

The genes are TRBV5-4 and TRBJ2-5; weak D call: TRBD1 (6 bases). CDR1 SGHNT and CDR2 YYREEE come from the germline V gene (reference sequence). The CDR3 is 13 residues long. Trimming stripped 4 bases from V and 3 bases from J, with 10 bases between. The CDR3 spells CASSMDRKETQYF. The CDR3 region has the DNA TGTGCCAGCAGCATGGACAGAAAAGAGACCCAGTACTTC.

V is TRBV5-1 and J is TRBJ2-1; tentatively, D is TRBD1 or TRBD2 (5 bases each). Germline V lookup: CDR1 SGHRS, CDR2 YFSETQ. The germline V and J ends were trimmed by 3 bases and 9 bases, with 19 bases remaining between them. The CDR3 runs 15 residues. The CDR3 spells CASSSSPGTQGEQFF. CDR3 nucleotide sequence: TGCGCCAGCAGCTCGAGCCCTGGGACGCAGGGTGAGCAGTTCTTC.

The chain recombines TRBV5-4 with TRBJ2-7; 8 bases are a match to TRBD1. The length of the CDR3 is 14 residues. CDR1 and CDR2 from the germline V gene are SGHNT and YYREEE (reference sequence). V lost 4 bases and J lost 3; bases outside the gene matches: 6. CDR3 sequence: CASSRTGQDYEQYF. The DNA of the CDR3 is TGTGCCAGCAGCAGGACAGGGCAGGACTACGAGCAGTACTTC.

This chain connects TRBV13 to TRBJ2-7; 8 bases are a match to TRBD1. The CDR3 runs to 13 residues. The junction had 7 bases not matched to a gene; V was cut back by 6 bases and J by 6 bases. Germline V gives CDR1 PRHDT, CDR2 FYEKMQ (reference sequence). CDR3 amino acids: CASRIQGTGEQYF. DNA of the CDR3: TGTGCCAGCAGAATTCAGGGGACAGGCGAGCAGTACTTC.

This clonotype was detected only a few times. V gene TRBV6-2 or TRBV6-3 combines with J gene TRBJ2-1; 12 positions match TRBD2. V lost 2 bases to trimming and J lost 9 bases; unmatched junction nucleotides: 8. Per the germline V gene, CDR1 is MNHEY and CDR2 is SVGEGT. The CDR3 consists of 16 residues. The CDR3 nucleotides read TGTGCCAGCAGTTACGGGCTAGCGGGAGGGCTCAGTGAGCAGTTCTTC. It codes for CASSYGLAGGLSEQFF.

The chain combines TRBV6-1 with TRBJ1-1; possibly TRBD1 for D (5 bases). V was cut by 1 base and J by 0 bases, with 12 bases left in between. Germline V lookup: CDR1 MNHNS, CDR2 SASEGT. This CDR3 region has 16 residues. CDR3 region: CASSEVGVDLNTEAFF. Written as DNA, the CDR3 is TGTGCCAGCAGTGAAGTAGGGGTCGATTTGAACACTGAAGCTTTCTTT.

The chain employs TRBV5-8 and TRBJ2-7; D call uncertain. V was pared by 2 bases and J by 5 bases, with 11 bases between. The CDR3 has 13 residues. Per the germline V gene, CDR1 is SGHTS and CDR2 is YDEGEE. The CDR3 nucleotides read TGTGCCAGCAGCTTATCGTCGTATCACGAGCAGTACTTC. Translated, it gives CASSLSSYHEQYF.

This chain joins TRBV29-1 and TRBJ2-5; D might be TRBD1 (6 bases). The CDR3 consists of 12 residues. V lost 5 bases, J lost 5 bases, and 12 bases lay in between. CDR1 is SQVTM and CDR2 is ANQGSEA in the germline V gene. CDR3 residues: CSVYRVRETQYF. CDR3 DNA: TGCAGCGTTTACAGGGTTCGGGAGACCCAGTACTTC.

The chain carries TRBV6-1 and TRBJ1-4, with D unresolved. Germline loops: CDR1 MNHNS, CDR2 SASEGT. V shed 5 bases and J shed 4 bases, with 14 bases lying between them. CDR3 length: 15 residues. In DNA, the CDR3 is TGTGCCAGCAGTTTGACGGCCTCGGGTAATGAAAAACTGTTTTTT. This gives the protein CASSLTASGNEKLFF.

This sequence joins TRBV7-8 and TRBJ2-3; TRBD2 matches 10 bases. The CDR3 sequence is 16 residues long. With V trimmed by 2 bases and J by 5 bases, 7 bases remained unmatched. Germline CDR1 and CDR2: SGHVS and FQNEAQ. The CDR3 loop reads CASSLTLAGVVDTQYF. CDR3 coding DNA: TGTGCCAGCAGCTTAACGCTAGCGGGGGTGGTAGATACGCAGTATTTT.

The chain combines TRBV10-3 with TRBJ2-7; 7 bases align to TRBD1. V lost 3 bases, J lost 0 bases, and 2 bases stayed unmatched. The CDR3 loop spans 14 amino acids. Germline assignment: CDR1 ENHRY and CDR2 SYGVKD. The CDR3 loop reads CAISERGLSYEQYF. In nucleotides, the CDR3 is TGTGCCATCAGTGAAAGGGGGCTCTCCTACGAGCAGTACTTC.

V gene TRBV27 combines with J gene TRBJ2-7; D is unresolved. The V gene's germline CDR1 is MNHEY and CDR2 SMNVEV (reference sequence). Between the trimmed V and J ends, which lost 2 bases and 4 bases, there was a span of 9 bases. This CDR3 comprises 13 residues. CDR3 DNA: TGTGCCAGCAGTTTAGGGGATTTGTACGAGCAGTACTTC. This sequence encodes CASSLGDLYEQYF.

V is TRBV20-1 and J is TRBJ1-1; D not certain. The V and J ends lost 2 bases and 7 bases respectively, with 8 bases between them. The CDR3 is made up of 11 amino acids. Germline V gene sequence: CDR1 DFQATT, CDR2 SNEGSKA (reference sequence). CDR3 sequence reads: CSARNAIEAFF. The CDR3 DNA reads TGCAGTGCTAGAAATGCTATTGAAGCTTTCTTT.

This sequence joins TRBV6-5 and TRBJ2-1; no clear D. The CDR3 extends over 13 amino acids. With 2 bases removed from V and 8 bases from J, the gap between germline ends came to 10 bases. Looked up from germline, CDR1 is MNHEY and CDR2 is SVGAGI. In DNA, the CDR3 is TGTGCCAGCAGTTACAGGCAAGGCTATGAGCAGTTCTTC. Translated: CASSYRQGYEQFF.

The J gene is TRBJ1-2, the V gene TRBV28, with 12 bases matching TRBD1. Germline loops: CDR1 MDHEN, CDR2 SYDVKM. V was clipped by 6 bases and J by 8 bases; unmatched bases: 4. This CDR3 has 13 residues. The chain's CDR3 is CASRRDRGLGYTF. CDR3 in DNA: TGTGCCAGCAGGCGGGACAGGGGGCTCGGCTACACCTTC.

The chain has TRBV4-2 and TRBJ2-5; D is perhaps TRBD2 (7 bases). The CDR3 runs to 14 residues. V lost 4 bases and J lost 2, with 11 bases in between. Germline V gene sequence: CDR1 LGHNA, CDR2 YNFKEQ. The CDR3 nucleotides read TGTGCCAGCAGCCGGGGGGGGCTACAAGAGACCCAGTACTTC. Translation: CASSRGGLQETQYF.

This chain connects TRBV28 to TRBJ2-3, with 9 positions matching TRBD2. The CDR3 sequence is 18 residues long. Trimming at V came to 4 bases and at J to 0 bases, leaving 11 bases not matched to a gene. Looked up from germline, CDR1 is MDHEN and CDR2 is SYDVKM. The CDR3 DNA follows: TGTGCCAGCAGTTCCTTTTGGGGTAGCGGGGGTAGCACAGATACGCAGTATTTT. Translating it yields CASSSFWGSGGSTDTQYF.

The chain has TRBV6-1 and TRBJ1-1; no firm D call. This CDR3 spans 11 amino acids. Germline V CDR1 and CDR2: MNHNS, SASEGT. V was shortened by 5 bases and J by 11 bases, with 12 bases between the two germline ends. The CDR3, as DNA: TGTGCCAGCAGTTCGTACTACGGGGCTTTCTTT. This codes for CASSSYYGAFF.

The chain recombines TRBV3-1 with TRBJ1-5; D ambiguous. The V end lost 1 base, the J end lost 6 bases, and 7 bases lay between the germline ends. The CDR3 contains 13 residues. CDR1 is LGHDT, CDR2 YNNKEL, per germline (reference sequence). The CDR3 nucleotides read TGTGCCAGCAGCCAAGGTGGGTCTCAGCCCCAGCATTTT. Protein: CASSQGGSQPQHF.

V usage is TRBV6-5 and J usage is TRBJ1-2; 7 bases match TRBD1. The V gene end was trimmed by 1 base and the J gene end by 0 bases; junction bases not matched to a gene: 2. The CDR3 is 15 amino acids. Per the germline V gene, CDR1 is MNHEY and CDR2 is SVGAGI. For the CDR3, the DNA is TGTGCCAGCAGTTACTGGGACAGAGCTAACTATGGCTACACCTTC. It is translated as CASSYWDRANYGYTF.